This section outlines one T cell receptor (beta chain) sequence together with its context. Its antigen is unknown. Each of the patients experienced relapse following autologous stem cell transplantation, and their brentuximab vedotin exposure differed. Germline V gives CDR1 MRHNA, CDR2 SNTAGT. The CDR3 is 16 residues long. The V end lost 2 bases, the J end lost 0 bases, and 14 bases lay between the germline ends. These data come from a study of PD-1 blockade in classical Hodgkin lymphoma. Findings and caveats of the study: Newly diagnosed patients and complete responders had comparable diversity at baseline.

Repertoires were generated with immunoSEQ multiplex PCR, while TCRdb's copy carries only in-frame clones and drops some. The sample lists about 15,000 clones, approximately 80% occurring once. The sequence was collected from a human donor with classical Hodgkin lymphoma. Sequences were derived from peripheral blood mononuclear cells (PBMCs), sampled before the second cycle of nivolumab. The rearrangement uses TRBV6-4 and TRBJ2-7; a possible D gene is TRBD1 (6 bases). The CDR3 here is CASSDDRSSSSYEQYF. CDR3 bases: TGTGCCAGCAGTGACGACAGGAGTTCAAGCTCCTACGAGCAGTACTTC.